This passage covers 15 T cell receptor beta chains from one sample sequenced in a study of T cell changes during pregnancy in multiple sclerosis. Sequencing used immunoSEQ multiplex PCR; TCRdb keeps in-frame clones, though not all of them. The sample shows fewer than 50,000 clones, 90% to 95% of them seen only once. The sample here was CD8+ T cells from peripheral blood mononuclear cells, taken in the first trimester of pregnancy. All receptors come from a female donor with multiple sclerosis, enrolled in a pregnancy study.

V gene TRBV27 combines with J gene TRBJ2-1; 12 nucleotides line up with TRBD2. V was clipped by 5 bases and J by 8 bases; unmatched bases: 10. Germline V gene data show CDR1 as MNHEY and CDR2 as SMNVEV (reference sequence). This CDR3 region has 16 residues. CDR3 in DNA: TGTGCCAGCAGTGTTCCTAGCGGGAGGGCCTTCTATGAGCAGTTCTTC. Translating gives CASSVPSGRAFYEQFF.

CDR3 protein: CASSHIGGRAYEQYF. The DNA of the CDR3 is TGTGCCAGCAGCCATATAGGGGGTCGGGCCTACGAGCAGTACTTC. This sequence joins TRBV14 and TRBJ2-7; perhaps TRBD1 as D (6 bases). The CDR3 is made up of 15 amino acids. V was trimmed by 3 bases and J by 2 bases, leaving 14 bases between them. Germline CDR1 is SGHDN and CDR2 is FVKESK.

The CDR3 DNA reads TGTGCCAGCAGTGAATTTGGGCGGGGGACAGATACGCAGTATTTT. Protein product: CASSEFGRGTDTQYF. The V and J genes are TRBV25-1 and TRBJ2-3, with 7 nucleotides matching TRBD2. V lost 1 base, J lost 3 bases, and 4 bases stayed unmatched. CDR1 and CDR2 (germline): MGHDK, SYGVNS. This CDR3 spans 15 amino acids.

The chain links TRBV28 to TRBJ1-1; D is ambiguous. This CDR3 contains 13 residues. Germline CDR1 MDHEN, CDR2 SYDVKM. Trimming removed 3 bases at V and 4 bases at J, with 9 bases between. The CDR3 nucleotides are TGTGCCAGCAGTTTTCCAGGAGGCACTGAAGCTTTCTTT. Its translation is CASSFPGGTEAFF.

The chain links TRBV7-3 to TRBJ2-2; TRBD2 aligns across 10 bases. The CDR3 runs to 15 residues. The germline gives CDR1 SGHTA, CDR2 FQGTGA. With V trimmed by 4 bases and J by 5 bases, 4 bases remained unmatched. CDR3 residues: CASSSWTSGTGELFF. The CDR3, as DNA: TGTGCCAGCAGCTCCTGGACTAGCGGTACCGGGGAGCTGTTTTTT.

This chain links TRBV5-1 with TRBJ1-2; unclear D gene. The CDR3 runs 15 residues. CDR1 and CDR2 (germline): SGHRS, YFSETQ. V lost 1 base and J 6 bases, leaving 16 bases between the germline ends. CDR3 coding DNA: TGCGCCAGCAGCTTGTATCCAGGTAGTAAGGATGGCTACACCTTC. Translated, it gives CASSLYPGSKDGYTF.

This sequence joins TRBV4-2 and TRBJ2-7; D is unclear. Per the germline V gene, CDR1 is LGHNA and CDR2 is YNFKEQ. The ends were cut back, 4 bases at V and 0 bases at J, with 10 bases in the middle. This CDR3 has 14 residues. CDR3 residues: CASSLGWSSYEQYF. The CDR3 DNA reads as TGTGCCAGCAGCCTCGGATGGAGCTCCTACGAGCAGTACTTC.

This clone has just one count. The J gene is TRBJ2-1, the V gene TRBV5-8; 11 bases match TRBD1. Per the germline V gene, CDR1 is SGHTS and CDR2 is YDEGEE. The CDR3 sequence is 19 residues long. Losses at the gene ends were 1 base for V and 3 bases for J; bases not matched to a gene: 12. CDR3 protein: CASSLFLGQGASFYNEQFF. Here the CDR3 DNA reads TGTGCCAGCAGCTTGTTCCTTGGACAGGGGGCCAGTTTCTACAATGAGCAGTTCTTC.

The chain couples TRBV7-2 to TRBJ2-1; TRBD2 aligns across 12 bases. This CDR3 is built from 16 residues. V dropped 0 bases and J dropped 8; count of bases not matched to a gene: 5. Germline lookup yields CDR1 SGHTA and CDR2 FQGNSA. The CDR3 DNA reads TGTGCCAGCAGCTTAGCCCCGACTAGCGGGAGTCATGAGCAGTTCTTC. It translates to CASSLAPTSGSHEQFF.

The CDR3 protein is CASSSIGLAGGVNIQYF. The CDR3 coding sequence is TGTGCCAGCAGTTCCATCGGACTAGCGGGAGGGGTAAACATTCAGTACTTC. The chain employs TRBV27 and TRBJ2-4; TRBD2 aligns across 15 bases. This CDR3 has 17 residues. CDR1 and CDR2 from the germline V gene are MNHEY and SMNVEV (reference sequence). Losses at the gene ends were 4 bases for V and 6 bases for J; bases not matched to a gene: 7.

This clone ranks as medium-sized. The rearrangement joins TRBV27 to TRBJ2-3; 9 bases agree with TRBD2. CDR1 MNHEY and CDR2 SMNVEV come from the germline V gene (reference sequence). Unmatched junction bases numbered 6, after V lost 5 bases and J lost 3 bases. The CDR3 is 15 residues long. The DNA of the CDR3 is TGTGCCAGCAGTCTACGGGCGGGAGGGACAGATACGCAGTATTTT. Translated: CASSLRAGGTDTQYF.

The chain links TRBV19 to TRBJ2-2; TRBD2 aligns across 9 bases. V shed 6 bases, J shed 6 bases, and the junction held 11 bases outside the gene matches. The germline gives CDR1 LNHDA, CDR2 SQIVND (reference sequence). The CDR3 extends over 16 amino acids. CDR3: CASRPPGTSRAGELFF. CDR3 sequence (DNA): TGTGCCAGTAGGCCGCCCGGGACTAGCCGGGCCGGGGAGCTGTTTTTT.

V is TRBV27 and J is TRBJ1-1; TRBD1 agrees at 7 bases. The CDR3 spans 13 residues. Germline assignment: CDR1 MNHEY and CDR2 SMNVEV (reference sequence). The V segment lost 3 bases and the J segment 5 bases; nucleotides outside the gene matches: 3. This CDR3 is CASSFQGVTEAFF. The DNA of the CDR3 is TGTGCCAGCAGTTTCCAGGGGGTGACTGAAGCTTTCTTT.

As for this clone: One junction end does not reproduce the germline sequence, and a read error may be involved. This rearrangement joins TRBV20-1 to TRBJ2-7, with D maybe TRBD2 (5 bases). The germline CDR1 and CDR2 sequences are DFQATT and SNEGSKA (reference sequence). The length of the CDR3 is 11 residues. The CDR3 DNA is TGCAGTGCTAGGAACGACTACGAGCAGCACTTC. Amino acid sequence: CSARNDYEQHF.

The rearrangement joins TRBV15 to TRBJ2-1; D remains ambiguous. Between the trimmed V and J ends, which lost 1 base and 10 bases, there was a span of 14 bases. There are 14 residues in the CDR3. Per the germline V gene, CDR1 is LNHNV and CDR2 is YYDKDF (reference sequence). For the CDR3, the DNA is TGTGCCACCAGCAGAGCTGTGACCCTAGGCGAGCAGTTCTTC. Its translation: CATSRAVTLGEQFF.